This entry describes one T cell receptor (beta chain). This clone showed up many times. Its antigen is still unknown. No much larger clonotype is one base removed from it; base qualities were not supplied. TCRbeta CDR3 regions were amplified from genomic DNA using the immunoSEQ Assay, a bias-controlled multiplex PCR. Per the authors' processing: The number of nucleated cells in each sample was estimated by amplification of reference gene primers within the assay. To quantify the absolute abundance of each unique TCRbeta CDR3 rearrangement, sequence reads were collapsed and filtered. For each sample, productive Simpson clonality was calculated as the square root of Simpson's diversity index over productive rearrangements. TCRdb took this table from immuneACCESS and kept in-frame rearrangements with V and J called. Such tables lack part of the clones; where checked against another copy, unresolved V genes explain under half of the gap, and the rest is unexplained. From that table come the V and J calls and clone size; the DNA was used to work out D and trimming. The table for this sample lists roughly 150,000 clones; around 80% of them were counted only once. Approximately 18% of the sample goes to the ten largest clones.

The germline V gene gives CDR1 as LGHNA and CDR2 as YNFKEQ. V and J lose 0 bases and 2 bases, and a span of 11 bases separates them. There are 16 amino acids in the CDR3, from cysteine to phenylalanine inclusive. Only CDR3 DNA is held: 48 bases, read in frame from base 1. The record originates from a study of blood T cell repertoires in COVID-19 (dated by TCRdb to about 2020). Turning to the overall study: Collaborator samples came from the United States, Italy and Spain and covered acute and convalescent phases of COVID-19. Samples came from the ongoing ImmuneRACE study (first 160 participants) plus 1,254 subjects from 6 global collaborators. The repertoires were released in a freely available public database meant as a resource for research on the immune response to SARS-CoV-2. Deeply sampled blood TCRbeta repertoires from subjects exposed to, actively infected with, or recovered from COVID-19 were included in the dataset. A de-identified subject ID, COVID-19 status, age in years and sex were almost always included in the sample metadata. The prospective study material was composed of cDNA or gDNA derived from T cells, B-cell-depleted T cells, or PBMCs. Where available, HLA class I and class II types were taken from metadata supplied by the sample provider and were not determined by assay-based typing. Points the paper makes about the study in general: The amount of clinical and demographic metadata varied by source and participant and was provided uncurated.

Samples from volunteer blood donors who had recovered from COVID-19 were contributed by a second Seattle source. The collaborating institutions used their own protocols to collect whole blood in K2EDTA tubes. For TCRbeta analysis, collaborators shipped samples in one of three forms: frozen whole blood, isolated PBMCs, or DNA extracted from either of those sample types. The clonotype was recovered from a woman in her 70s who had recovered from COVID-19. Here the chain combines TRBV4-2 and TRBJ1-5; 5 matching bases give a weak D call of TRBD1. The specimen was peripheral blood. The CDR3 is CASSQEGGLGNQPQHF. The DNA sequence follows: TGTGCCAGCAGCCAAGAGGGGGGACTTGGCAATCAGCCCCAGCATTTT.